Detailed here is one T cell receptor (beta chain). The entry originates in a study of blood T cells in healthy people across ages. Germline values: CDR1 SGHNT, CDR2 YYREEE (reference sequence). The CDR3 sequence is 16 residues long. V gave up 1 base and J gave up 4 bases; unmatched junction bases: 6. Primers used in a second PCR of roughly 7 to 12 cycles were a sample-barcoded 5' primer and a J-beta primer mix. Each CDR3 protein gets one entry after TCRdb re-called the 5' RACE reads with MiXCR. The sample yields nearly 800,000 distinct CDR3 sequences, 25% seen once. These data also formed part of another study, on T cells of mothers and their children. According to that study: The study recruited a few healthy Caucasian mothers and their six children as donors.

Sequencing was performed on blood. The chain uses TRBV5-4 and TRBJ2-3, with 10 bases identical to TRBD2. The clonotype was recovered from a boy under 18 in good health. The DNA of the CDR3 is TGTGCCAGCAGCTTGACTAGCGGGGCAAGCGCAGATACGCAGTATTTT. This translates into CASSLTSGASADTQYF. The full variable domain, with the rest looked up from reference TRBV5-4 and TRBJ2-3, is ETGVTQSPTHLIKTRGQQVTLRCSSQSGHNTVSWYQQALGQGPQFIFQYYREEENGRGNFPPRFSGLQFPNYSSELNVNALELDDSALYLCASSLTSGASADTQYFGPGTRLTVL.